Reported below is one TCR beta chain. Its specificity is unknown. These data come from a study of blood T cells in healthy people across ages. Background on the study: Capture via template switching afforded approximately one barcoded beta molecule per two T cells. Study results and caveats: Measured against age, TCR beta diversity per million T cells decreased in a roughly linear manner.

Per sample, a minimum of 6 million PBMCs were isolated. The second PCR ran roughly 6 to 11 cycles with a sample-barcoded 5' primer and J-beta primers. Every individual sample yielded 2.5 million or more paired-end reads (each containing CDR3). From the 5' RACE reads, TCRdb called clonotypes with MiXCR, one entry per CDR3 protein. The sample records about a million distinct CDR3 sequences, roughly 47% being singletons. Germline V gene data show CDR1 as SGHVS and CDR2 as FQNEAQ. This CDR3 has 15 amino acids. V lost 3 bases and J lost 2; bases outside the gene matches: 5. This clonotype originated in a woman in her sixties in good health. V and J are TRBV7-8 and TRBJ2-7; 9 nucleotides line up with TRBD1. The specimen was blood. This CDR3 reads CASSLMGQGPYEQYF. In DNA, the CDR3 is TGTGCCAGCAGCTTGATGGGACAGGGTCCCTACGAGCAGTACTTC.